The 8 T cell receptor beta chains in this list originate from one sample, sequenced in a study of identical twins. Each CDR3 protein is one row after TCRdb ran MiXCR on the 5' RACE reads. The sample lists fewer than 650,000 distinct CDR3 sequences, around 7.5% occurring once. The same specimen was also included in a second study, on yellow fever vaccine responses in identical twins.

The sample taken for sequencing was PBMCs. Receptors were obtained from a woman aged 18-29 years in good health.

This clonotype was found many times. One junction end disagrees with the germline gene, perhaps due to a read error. The CDR3 reads CASSLDEGSNF. CDR3 bases: TGCGCCAGCAGCCTGGACGAGGGAAGTAACTTC. This chain joins TRBV5-1 and TRBJ2-7, with D possibly matching TRBD2 (5 bases). Germline-derived CDR1 and CDR2 are SGHRS and YFSETQ. The CDR3 spans 11 residues.

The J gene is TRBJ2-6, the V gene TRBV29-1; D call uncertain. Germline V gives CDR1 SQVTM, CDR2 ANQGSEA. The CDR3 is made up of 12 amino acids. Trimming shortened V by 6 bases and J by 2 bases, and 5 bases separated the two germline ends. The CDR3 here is CSVKTGANVLTF. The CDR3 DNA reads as TGCAGCGTCAAAACTGGGGCCAACGTCCTGACTTTC.

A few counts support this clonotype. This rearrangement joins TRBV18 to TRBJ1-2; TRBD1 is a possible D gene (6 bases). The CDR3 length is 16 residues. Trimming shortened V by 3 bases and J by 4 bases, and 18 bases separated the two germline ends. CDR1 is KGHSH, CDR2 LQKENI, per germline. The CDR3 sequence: CASSPVRGADPYGYTF. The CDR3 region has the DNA TGTGCCAGCTCACCCGTACGGGGGGCCGACCCCTATGGCTACACCTTC.

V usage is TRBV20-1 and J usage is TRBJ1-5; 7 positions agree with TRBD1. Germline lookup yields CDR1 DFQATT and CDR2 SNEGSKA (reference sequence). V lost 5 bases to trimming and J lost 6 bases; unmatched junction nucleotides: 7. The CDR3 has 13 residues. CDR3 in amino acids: CSAQGGEGQPQHF. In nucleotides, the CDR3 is TGCAGTGCTCAGGGGGGTGAGGGTCAGCCCCAGCATTTT.

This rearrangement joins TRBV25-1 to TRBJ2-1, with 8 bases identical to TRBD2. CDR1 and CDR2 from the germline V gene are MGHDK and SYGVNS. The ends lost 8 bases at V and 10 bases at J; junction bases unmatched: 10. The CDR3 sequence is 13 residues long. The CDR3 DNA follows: TGTGCCAGCTCTTTCGGGGGGGCCGGGGAGCAGTTCTTC. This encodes CASSFGGAGEQFF.

The CDR3: CASSQDPGAPDTGELFF. In DNA, the CDR3 is TGCGCCAGCAGCCAAGATCCGGGGGCCCCAGACACCGGGGAGCTGTTTTTT. The V gene is TRBV4-1, the J gene TRBJ2-2; D tentatively fits TRBD1 or TRBD2 (6 bases each). Germline V gene sequence: CDR1 MGHRA, CDR2 YSYEKL. The V end lost 0 bases, the J end lost 3 bases, and 14 bases lay between the germline ends. The CDR3 is 17 residues long.

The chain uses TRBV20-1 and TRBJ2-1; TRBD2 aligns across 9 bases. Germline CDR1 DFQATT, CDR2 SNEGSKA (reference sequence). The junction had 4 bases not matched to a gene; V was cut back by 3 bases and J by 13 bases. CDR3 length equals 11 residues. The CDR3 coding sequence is TGCAGTGCTAGTTCTAGCGGGGCCCAGTTCTTC. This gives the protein CSASSSGAQFF.

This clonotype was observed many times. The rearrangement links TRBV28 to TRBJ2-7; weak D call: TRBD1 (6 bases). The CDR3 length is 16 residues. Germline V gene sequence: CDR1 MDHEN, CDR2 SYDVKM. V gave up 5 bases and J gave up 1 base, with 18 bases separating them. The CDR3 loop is CASSKPPGTPSYEQYF. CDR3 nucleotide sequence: TGTGCCAGCAGTAAACCCCCCGGGACACCTTCCTACGAGCAGTACTTC.